This TCR beta chain was sequenced during a study of graft-versus-host responses after intestinal transplantation. Study outcomes and limitations: Patients with graft-donor T cell macrochimerism had high graft-versus-host to host-versus-graft clonal ratios in allografts.

Using immunoSEQ multiplex PCR, the repertoire was profiled, and TCRdb retains in-frame clones only, with some absent. The sample carries around 96,000 clones, 80% to 95% recorded once. This clone showed up just once. What it binds is not known. Here the sequenced sample was PBMCs, taken roughly 68 weeks after intestinal transplant. The origin of this receptor is a human patient who received an intestinal transplant, so some T cells may come from the graft donor.

Here the CDR3 DNA reads TGTGCCAGCAGCCCCCGTGGCGGGGGGGCTGATGAGCAGTTCTTC. Translation gives CASSPRGGGADEQFF. V and J are TRBV7-9 and TRBJ2-1, with 9 bases identical to TRBD2. Trimming removed 5 bases from V and 8 bases from J; junction bases left unmatched: 10. This CDR3 has 15 amino acids. Germline V gene lookup returns CDR1 SEHNR and CDR2 FQNEAQ (reference sequence).